The 26 T cell receptor beta chains listed next were all sequenced from one sample in a study of blood T cells in healthy people across ages. Then a second PCR, running roughly 6 to 12 cycles, was carried out with a sample-barcoded 5' primer and a J-beta primer mix. MiXCR was run by TCRdb on the 5' RACE reads, yielding one entry per CDR3 protein. The table records roughly 730,000 distinct CDR3 sequences, more than 55% of them present only once. The sequenced sample was blood. The receptors were sampled from a man aged 40-50 years in good health.

The chain employs TRBV20-1 and TRBJ1-1; TRBD1 might be the D (5 bases). CDR1 and CDR2 (germline): DFQATT, SNEGSKA (reference sequence). Trimming cost V 1 base and J 7 bases, with 16 bases left between them. The CDR3 loop spans 14 amino acids. CDR3 nucleotide sequence: TGCAGTGCTAGAGGGTCGGGGGGGACCTTTGAAGCTTTCTTT. It translates to CSARGSGGTFEAFF.

J is TRBJ2-7 and V is TRBV29-1; possibly TRBD2 for D (6 bases). Trimming removed 4 bases at V and 2 bases at J, with 15 bases between. This CDR3 spans 14 amino acids. Germline CDR1 is SQVTM and CDR2 is ANQGSEA. CDR3 coding DNA: TGCAGCGTTGGATTAGGTAGCGGTCCCTACGAGCAGTACTTC. Translation gives CSVGLGSGPYEQYF.

This clonotype occurred a few times. This rearrangement joins TRBV29-1 to TRBJ1-1; a possible D gene is TRBD1 (6 bases). The CDR3 spans 14 residues. V lost 7 bases, J lost 1 base, and 16 bases lay in between. Germline CDR1 SQVTM, CDR2 ANQGSEA. The CDR3: CSAHPGTTNTEAFF. The CDR3 DNA follows: TGCAGCGCCCACCCCGGGACAACGAACACTGAAGCTTTCTTT.

This rearrangement joins TRBV6-5 to TRBJ1-2; no reliable D call. CDR1 and CDR2 (germline): MNHEY, SVGAGI. With 4 bases removed from V and 0 bases from J, the gap between germline ends came to 12 bases. The CDR3 totals 15 residues. CDR3 sequence (DNA): TGTGCCAGCAGTTTGGGGTCCGTATCTAACTATGGCTACACCTTC. Its translation is CASSLGSVSNYGYTF.

The chain links TRBV7-9 to TRBJ2-5, with 7 bases that match TRBD1. The CDR3 covers 14 residues. CDR1 is SEHNR and CDR2 is FQNEAQ in the germline V gene (reference sequence). The trim removed 6 bases at V and 5 bases at J, leaving 9 bases unmatched. The CDR3 nucleotides are TGTGCCAGCAGTTTGACAGGGAGTATGGAGACCCAGTACTTC. Its translation is CASSLTGSMETQYF.

This clonotype was found a few times. The chain has TRBV29-1 and TRBJ2-5, with 10 bases that match TRBD1. With the DNA end fitting TRBJ2-7 better, the J assignment may be wrong. CDR1 is SQVTM, CDR2 ANQGSEA, per germline. The CDR3 runs to 16 residues. The CDR3 DNA sequence: TGCAGCGTTGGGGGTGTAACGGGACAGGGGTATTCCGAGCAGTACTTC. Its translation: CSVGGVTGQGYSEQYF.

The table lists this clonotype with a few counts. This rearrangement joins TRBV28 to TRBJ2-7; possibly TRBD1 for D (6 bases). CDR1 is MDHEN and CDR2 is SYDVKM in the germline V gene. Trimming took 3 bases from V and 0 from J, leaving 9 bases between them. The CDR3 is 14 amino acids. The CDR3 DNA reads as TGTGCCAGCAGTTTCACAGGGATCTCCTACGAGCAGTACTTC. The encoded protein is CASSFTGISYEQYF.

Regarding this clonotype: One junction end disagrees with the germline gene, perhaps due to a read error. J is TRBJ1-5 and V is TRBV18; D is ambiguous. Germline CDR1 is KGHSH and CDR2 is LQKENI. CDR3 size: 15 residues. The CDR3 bases are TGTGCCAGTTCACGACAAGGAGAGAGCAATCAGCCCCAGCATTTT. The encoded protein is CASSRQGESNQPQHF.

The chain employs TRBV7-8 and TRBJ1-2, with D tentatively TRBD1 (5 bases). The CDR3 length is 15 residues. Trimming left V 1 base short and J 3 bases short, with 12 bases between. Germline V gene lookup returns CDR1 SGHVS and CDR2 FQNEAQ. For the CDR3, the DNA is TGTGCCAGCAGCTTAGTAAAGGGGCGCGACTATGGCTACACCTTC. It is translated as CASSLVKGRDYGYTF.

This sequence joins TRBV5-1 and TRBJ1-6; D is unclear. CDR1 is SGHRS and CDR2 is YFSETQ in the germline V gene. Trimming stripped 6 bases from V and 5 bases from J, with 18 bases between. CDR3 length: 16 amino acids. The chain's CDR3 is CASTREQPNNNSPLHF. DNA for the CDR3: TGCGCCAGCACCCGGGAACAGCCTAACAATAATTCACCCCTCCACTTT.

The V call is TRBV24-1, the J call TRBJ2-1; D call uncertain. V gave up 4 bases and J gave up 11 bases, with 17 bases separating them. CDR3 length: 14 residues. Germline values: CDR1 KGHDR, CDR2 SFDVKD. In nucleotides, the CDR3 is TGTGCCACCAGTGACTACGGGTCCCAGGATCAGCAGTTCTTC. This gives the protein CATSDYGSQDQQFF.

The chain carries TRBV2 and TRBJ2-1; D ambiguous. Germline assignment: CDR1 SNHLY and CDR2 FYNNEI. Trimming removed 3 bases from V and 5 bases from J, with 17 bases in between. CDR3 length equals 16 residues. CDR3 region: CASSDLGIAYHNEQFF. The CDR3 DNA follows: TGTGCCAGCAGTGATTTAGGGATTGCTTACCACAATGAGCAGTTCTTC.

The sample holds a few counts of this clonotype. The rearrangement links TRBV7-9 to TRBJ1-4; D gene unclear. The germline gives CDR1 SEHNR, CDR2 FQNEAQ (reference sequence). Trimming removed 4 bases from V and 8 bases from J, with 8 bases in between. This CDR3 is built from 12 residues. CDR3 residues: CASSSNTEKLFF. CDR3 nucleotide sequence: TGTGCCAGCAGCTCTAACACCGAAAAACTGTTTTTT.

This clonotype was detected a few times. The chain is built from TRBV12-3 or TRBV12-4 and TRBJ2-7, with 9 bases that match TRBD2. CDR3 length: 14 residues. V lost 6 bases to trimming and J lost 2 bases; unmatched junction nucleotides: 5. The CDR3: CASSRLAGPYEQYF. Written as DNA, the CDR3 is TGTGCCAGCAGCCGCCTAGCGGGACCCTACGAGCAGTACTTC.

The chain recombines TRBV4-2 with TRBJ2-2; D remains unclear. Trimming stripped 0 bases from V and 0 bases from J, with 5 bases between. Germline V gene lookup returns CDR1 LGHNA and CDR2 YNFKEQ. This CDR3 region has 15 residues. CDR3 sequence: CASSQERANTGELFF. As DNA, the CDR3 is TGTGCCAGCAGCCAAGAACGAGCGAACACCGGGGAGCTGTTTTTT.

This clonotype was seen just once. The V gene is TRBV29-1, the J gene TRBJ1-5, with 7 bases aligning to TRBD1. The V gene's germline CDR1 is SQVTM and CDR2 ANQGSEA. This CDR3 is built from 15 residues. J gave up 9 bases and V 6 bases, and 17 bases lay outside the gene matches. The CDR3 DNA sequence: TGCAGCGTCGCGACAGGGATGGGAGGGGGAGGGCCCCAGCATTTT. Translating it yields CSVATGMGGGGPQHF.

V and J are TRBV20-1 and TRBJ2-1, with 11 nucleotides matching TRBD1. The trim removed 2 bases at V and 3 bases at J, leaving 6 bases unmatched. Germline CDR1 DFQATT, CDR2 SNEGSKA (reference sequence). The CDR3 has 16 residues. The CDR3 here is CSARKTGTGGYNEQFF. In nucleotides, the CDR3 is TGCAGTGCTAGAAAGACCGGGACAGGGGGCTACAATGAGCAGTTCTTC.

The chain is built from TRBV10-3 and TRBJ1-2; weak D call: TRBD1 (5 bases). Germline V gene lookup returns CDR1 ENHRY and CDR2 SYGVKD. The CDR3 runs 13 residues. V lost 0 bases to trimming and J lost 4 bases, with 6 bases between them. Here the CDR3 DNA reads TGTGCCATCAGTGAGTCGACAGCCTATGGCTACACCTTC. It specifies CAISESTAYGYTF.

This clonotype was picked up a small number of times. The rearrangement joins TRBV11-3 to TRBJ2-7; no clear D gene. V was shortened by 5 bases and J by 0 bases, with 23 bases between the two germline ends. CDR3 length: 18 amino acids. Germline values: CDR1 SGHNT, CDR2 YENEEA. The CDR3 sequence: CASSPDYRRQVSSYEQYF. CDR3 in DNA: TGTGCCAGCAGCCCGGATTACCGGAGACAAGTAAGCTCCTACGAGCAGTACTTC.

This clonotype was seen a handful of times. The chain combines TRBV29-1 with TRBJ2-6; no reliable D call. Per germline, CDR1 SQVTM and CDR2 ANQGSEA. V lost 1 base and J 0 bases, leaving 7 bases between the germline ends. The CDR3 extends over 15 amino acids. The CDR3 region has the DNA TGCAGCGTTGAAGCCTTTGGCTCTGGGGCCAACGTCCTGACTTTC. Amino acids: CSVEAFGSGANVLTF. The full variable domain, its missing parts supplied by reference TRBV29-1 and TRBJ2-6, is SAVISQKPSRDICQRGTSLTIQCQVDSQVTMMFWYRQQPGQSLTLIATANQGSEATYESGFVIDKFPISRPNLTFSTLTVSNMSPEDSSIYLCSVEAFGSGANVLTFGAGSRLTVL.

The chain uses TRBV7-9 and TRBJ2-5; D gene unclear. The CDR3 is 14 amino acids. Trimming shortened V by 5 bases and J by 0 bases, and 10 bases separated the two germline ends. Germline V CDR1 and CDR2: SEHNR, FQNEAQ (reference sequence). The CDR3 sequence is CASSQQQYQETQYF. As DNA, the CDR3 is TGTGCCAGCAGCCAACAACAGTACCAAGAGACCCAGTACTTC.

Concerning this clonotype: This may come from a read error, since a much larger clone is one base off. The genes are TRBV3-1 and TRBJ1-1; D gene ambiguous. This CDR3 has 14 amino acids. The germline V and J ends were trimmed by 1 base and 1 base, with 7 bases remaining between them. The germline gives CDR1 LGHDT, CDR2 YNNKEL (reference sequence). The CDR3 reads CASSQVRRNTEAFF. In nucleotides, the CDR3 is TGTGCCAGCAGCCAAGTACGGCGGAACACTGAAGCTTTCTTT. The full variable domain, completed using reference TRBV3-1 and TRBJ1-1, is DTAVSQTPKYLVTQMGNDKSIKCEQNLGHDTMYWYKQDSKKFLKIMFSYNNKELIINETVPNRFSPKSPDKAHLNLHINSLELGDSAVYFCASSQVRRNTEAFFGQGTRLTVV.

This clonotype has a single count. DNA of the CDR3: TGTGCCAGCAGCCAACACAGGTCAAACAATGAGCAGTACTTC. Amino acid sequence: CASSQHRSNNEQYF. V usage is TRBV11-1 and J usage is TRBJ2-5; a possible D gene is TRBD1 (5 bases). From germline, CDR1 is SGHAT and CDR2 FQDESV (reference sequence). The CDR3 spans 14 residues. Trimming pared 5 bases from V and 11 bases from J, leaving 21 bases between.

V is TRBV14 and J is TRBJ1-2; the D gene is possibly TRBD1 (5 bases). Germline V gene lookup returns CDR1 SGHDN and CDR2 FVKESK. Deletions cut 0 bases from V and 2 bases from J, with 10 bases between. The CDR3 has 15 residues. CDR3 residues: CASSQDGNRNYGYTF. The DNA for the CDR3 is TGTGCCAGCAGCCAAGATGGAAACAGGAACTATGGCTACACCTTC. Supplemented by reference TRBV14 and TRBJ1-2, the full variable domain reads EAGVTQFPSHSVIEKGQTVTLRCDPISGHDNLYWYRRVMGKEIKFLLHFVKESKQDESGMPNNRFLAERTGGTYSTLKVQPAELEDSGVYFCASSQDGNRNYGYTFGSGTRLTVV.

This clonotype was counted between two and nine times. The J gene is TRBJ2-5, the V gene TRBV28; 8 nucleotides align to TRBD1. The CDR3 extends over 15 amino acids. The V and J ends lost 2 bases and 5 bases, in that order; junction bases with no gene match: 7. Germline V lookup: CDR1 MDHEN, CDR2 SYDVKM. The CDR3 DNA sequence: TGTGCCAGCAGTTTACAGGGGGCCGGTTTCGAGACCCAGTACTTC. This sequence encodes CASSLQGAGFETQYF.

This clonotype has a handful of counts. The CDR3 sequence: CASSLGGGRSREQYF. The CDR3 nucleotides read TGTGCCAGCAGCTTAGGCGGCGGGAGATCGAGGGAGCAGTACTTC. The V and J genes are TRBV7-2 and TRBJ2-7; 7 bases agree with TRBD2. Looked up from germline, CDR1 is SGHTA and CDR2 is FQGNSA. The CDR3 consists of 15 residues. V dropped 1 base and J dropped 7; count of bases not matched to a gene: 10.